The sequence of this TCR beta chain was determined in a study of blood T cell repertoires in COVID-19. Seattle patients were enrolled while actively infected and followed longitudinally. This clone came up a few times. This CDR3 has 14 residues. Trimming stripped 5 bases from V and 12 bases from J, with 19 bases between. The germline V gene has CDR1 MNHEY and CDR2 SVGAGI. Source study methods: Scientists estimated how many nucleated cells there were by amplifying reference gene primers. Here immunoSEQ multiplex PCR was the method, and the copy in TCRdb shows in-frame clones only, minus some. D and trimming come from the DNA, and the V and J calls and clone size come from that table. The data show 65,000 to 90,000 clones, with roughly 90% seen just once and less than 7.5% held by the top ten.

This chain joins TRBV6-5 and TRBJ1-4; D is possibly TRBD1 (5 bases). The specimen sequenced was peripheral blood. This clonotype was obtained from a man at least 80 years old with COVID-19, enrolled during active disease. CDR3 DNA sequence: TGTGCCAGCAGTAACCAGGGAAGTAGGGCTGAACTGTTTTTT. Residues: CASSNQGSRAELFF.